This T cell receptor (beta chain) was sequenced for a study of blood T cell repertoires in COVID-19. Remarks on this clone: Distinct nucleotide sequences in the sample also encode this CDR3.

Libraries were prepared by immunoSEQ multiplex PCR; TCRdb keeps only in-frame clonotypes and omits some of them. Of about 430,000 clones listed, 70% to 90% are singletons. Trimming removed 0 bases at V and 4 bases at J, with 10 bases between. Germline CDR1 and CDR2: KGHSH and LQKENI. The CDR3 extends over 15 amino acids. Source material: PBMCs or T cells enriched from blood (not recorded which). The origin of this receptor is a woman younger than 30 who had been exposed to COVID-19. The chain combines TRBV18 with TRBJ2-1; unclear D gene. Here the CDR3 reads CASSPPASSYNEQFF. CDR3 sequence (DNA): TGTGCCAGCTCACCACCGGCTAGTTCTTACAATGAGCAGTTCTTC.